What follows are 4 T cell receptor beta chains derived from one specimen sequenced in a study of early T cells in non-severe SARS-CoV-2 infection. TCRdb independently ran MiXCR on the 5' RACE reads; one entry per CDR3 protein. The sample shows nearly 110,000 distinct CDR3 sequences, 11% of them seen only once. The sequenced material came from whole blood. The receptor set was obtained from an adult who was a healthcare worker with PCR-confirmed SARS-CoV-2 infection or an uninfected control (not recorded which).

This clonotype was seen ten or more times. This chain links TRBV5-4 with TRBJ2-2; D might be TRBD1 (5 bases). There are 15 residues in the CDR3. Germline V gene data show CDR1 as SGHNT and CDR2 as YYREEE (reference sequence). V was pared by 0 bases and J by 0 bases, with 6 bases between. In DNA form, the CDR3 reads TGTGCCAGCAGCTTGGACAGGCCGAACACCGGGGAGCTGTTTTTT. Translation gives CASSLDRPNTGELFF.

The sample holds many counts of this clonotype. The J gene is TRBJ2-7, the V gene TRBV4-3; 7 nucleotides match TRBD1. The V gene's germline CDR1 is LGHNA and CDR2 YSLEER. The CDR3 is 13 amino acids. The junction had 3 bases not matched to a gene; V was cut back by 1 base and J by 6 bases. This chain's CDR3 is CASSQGQGSEQYF. The CDR3 DNA follows: TGCGCCAGCAGCCAAGGACAGGGTAGCGAGCAGTACTTC.

Comment on this clonotype: A much bigger clone sits one base away, suggesting this may be a read error. The rearrangement joins TRBV9 to TRBJ2-1; TRBD2 matches at 12 bases. The CDR3 consists of 16 residues. Germline V CDR1 and CDR2: SGDLS, YYNGEE. V was clipped by 0 bases and J by 5 bases; unmatched bases: 3. As DNA, the CDR3 is TGTGCCAGCAGCGTAGCTAGCGGGAGGGCCCACAATGAGCAGTTCTTC. Its translation is CASSVASGRAHNEQFF.

This clonotype came up a few times. The chain has TRBV4-1 and TRBJ1-1, with 7 nucleotides matching TRBD1. This CDR3 spans 16 amino acids. CDR1 and CDR2 from the germline V gene are MGHRA and YSYEKL. Trimming cost V 0 bases and J 6 bases; bases outside gene matches: 10. CDR3 bases: TGCGCCAGCAGCCAAGATAGTCCAGGGGGGGCGGCTGAAGCTTTCTTT. Its protein is CASSQDSPGGAAEAFF.